This T cell receptor (beta chain) was recovered during a study of T-cell memory formation after mild COVID-19 (dated by TCRdb to about 2021). Turning to the overall study: TCR sequence clusters from the two donors were largely donor specific. T-cell clones expanding and contracting after mild COVID-19 in a couple of donors were tracked by longitudinal TCRalpha and TCRbeta repertoire sequencing. Two young, previously healthy adult volunteers, one female and one male, were included in the cohort. Overall study outcomes, separate from this receptor: Only two mild cases were covered in the study, and larger cohorts including severe cases with pre-infection samples were considered necessary. Some responding clones were found in pre-infection memory, which suggests that pre-existing cross-reactive memory T cells took part in the SARS-CoV-2 response. SARS-CoV-2 specificity was not confirmed for the second-wave clones peaking on day 37. Contracting CD4+ clones were found mainly in CM and EM memory subsets, while CD8+ clones were enriched in EMRA. From day 15 to 85, contracting clones showed balanced CD4/CD8 phenotypes, whereas a second wave of clones that expanded from day 15 to 37 leaned towards CD4+.

Sequencing used an Illumina NovaSeq 6000. TCRalpha and TCRbeta cDNA libraries were constructed by 5'RACE with constant-segment primers, with sample barcodes and unique molecular identifiers being introduced. RNA was extracted from every sample with Trizol reagent. Library amplification was performed in two PCR steps, and a second sample barcode and Illumina TruSeq adapters were introduced in the second step. Libraries were sequenced on an Illumina NovaSeq with 2 x 150 bp paired-end reads. The original pipeline was this. With migec v1.2.7, reads were demultiplexed and then collapsed into UMI-guided consensus sequences. Using mixcr v2.1.11, the UMI consensuses were aligned to TRA and TRB V and J templates and assembled into clonotypes. Expanded or contracted clonotypes were those called significant by both edgeR and NoisET, with noise models trained on biological replicates. For edgeR calls, the cutoffs were a false discovery rate-adjusted p below 0.01 and a log2 fold-change threshold of 1. As an exploratory analysis of dynamics, max-normalized trajectories of the 1000 most abundant clonotypes were examined by PCA with hierarchical clustering. Separately sequenced CD4+ and CD8+ repertoires were used to assign a CD4 or CD8 phenotype to each responding clone. TCRdb took the public reads, trimmed them with fastp at Q25, ran MiXCR for clone calling and kept in-frame beta chains. A single entry per CDR3 protein holds the most common genes and DNA from its merged rows. These V and J calls rely on TCRdb rather than the paper's analysis. The sample table lists about 210,000 distinct CDR3 sequences, more than 9% of them with a count of one. Jointly, the top ten make up roughly 3.2% of the sample.

The CDR3 contains 13 residues, cysteine and phenylalanine counted. The kept DNA is CDR3 alone, 39 bases in frame from the first base. CDR1 and CDR2 are drawn from the germline V gene (reference sequence): DFQATT, SNEGSKA. At the junction V is shortened by 0 bases and J by 4 bases, with 8 bases in between. This clonotype was counted a few times. Its antigen is unknown. Base qualities are not provided; no much larger clone lies one nucleotide away. Ficoll-Paque density gradient centrifugation was used to isolate PBMCs. The chain employs TRBV20-1 and TRBJ2-3; the D gene cannot be resolved reliably. The material sequenced was PBMCs or a T cell subset sorted from them (not recorded which). The TCR originated in a man between 18 and 29 years old who had mild COVID-19 (a few samples of this study predate the infection). The sample titles of this study are shuffled in the database, so cell type and time point are left out; the donor was told from shared clones. CDR3 sequence: CSAREGSPDTQYF. The DNA sequence is given as TGCAGTGCTAGAGAGGGGTCCCCAGATACGCAGTATTTT.